This T cell receptor (beta chain) was sequenced for a study of blood T cell repertoires in COVID-19. Study context: Acute-phase and convalescent COVID-19 samples originated in the United States, Italy and Spain.

Authors' data handling: How many nucleated cells were present was estimated from reference gene primer amplification. The assay was immunoSEQ multiplex PCR, and TCRdb's table has in-frame clones only and misses some. From that table come the V and J calls and clone size; the DNA was used to work out D and trimming. This sample has roughly 120,000 clones, with around four fifths found just once. Trimming at V came to 4 bases and at J to 4 bases, leaving 11 bases not matched to a gene. The CDR3 spans 19 residues. Germline CDR1 reads LGHDT; CDR2 reads YNNKEL (reference sequence). Sequencing input: peripheral blood. The chain joins TRBV3-1 (or the pseudogene TRBV3-2) to TRBJ2-3; 16 nucleotides match TRBD2. This TCR was sampled from a woman aged 55-69 years with acute or convalescent COVID-19. The CDR3 DNA reads TGTGCCAGCAGCCTTCTTGGGACTAGCGGGGGGGCCGGCCCAGATACGCAGTATTTT. As protein: CASSLLGTSGGAGPDTQYF.